By share of the sample, the clone carrying this T cell receptor (beta chain) is medium-sized. Its antigen is undetermined. This sample was included in a study of CD8+CD57+ T cells in acquired aplastic anemia. Study summary: Sorted CD4+ and CD8+ cells gave an average of roughly 3.3 ug of DNA.

All patients picked for sequencing had shown, by flow cytometry, an expansion of CD8+CD57+ cells. All patients had severe acquired aplastic anemia. There was no therapy given to any patient before the blood sampling took place. The study's findings and limits: Researchers report that 25 to 35 CD8+ CDR3 sequences appeared in both patients and controls.

Profiling of TCR beta VDJ combinations and CDR3 sequences used genomic DNA as template. TCRdb re-called the reads through MiXCR, storing one row per CDR3 protein. This table has 150,000 to 180,000 distinct CDR3 sequences, roughly 49% appearing once. Germline loops: CDR1 ENHRY, CDR2 SYGVKD. V shed 8 bases and J shed 0 bases, with 12 bases lying between them. The CDR3 loop spans 14 amino acids. This clonotype originated in a human donor with aplastic anemia. The chain employs TRBV10-3 and TRBJ2-3, with TRBD2 as a possible D gene (7 bases). Sequencing input: sorted CD4+, CD8+, or CD8+CD57+ T cells (not recorded which) from PBMCs. The CDR3 protein is CAIGGGASTDTQYF. DNA of the CDR3: TGTGCCATCGGGGGGGGGGCTAGCACAGATACGCAGTATTTT.